This T cell receptor beta chain was identified in a study of T cells after yellow fever vaccination. At the level of the study: Preparation of the low-cell-number fractions used SMART-Seq v4 Ultra Low Input.

Study-wide results and caveats: Subsequent to the booster, the majority of primary-vaccination clones reappeared (96% CD4, more than 70% CD8). The secondary response peaked faster, at day 5 versus 15, but was weaker.

Germline loops: CDR1 LGHDT, CDR2 YNNKEL (reference sequence). The ends lost 5 bases at V and 8 bases at J; junction bases unmatched: 7. This CDR3 has 16 amino acids. Template-switching 5'RACE yielded the TCR cDNA; a universal primer site and UMIs were added in the process. A single record per CDR3 protein comes from TCRdb applying MiXCR to the 5' RACE reads. The sample carries 250,000 or so distinct CDR3 sequences, approximately 3.6% recorded once. This clonotype was picked up many times. Its antigen is unknown. The V call is TRBV3-1, the J call TRBJ1-6; 12 nucleotides match TRBD1. The specimen comprised PBMCs, sampled 15 days after the yellow fever booster vaccination. This TCR was recovered from a man between 18 and 35 years old who received the YFV17D yellow fever vaccine. CDR3 sequence (DNA): TGTGCCAGCAGCAGAAGGGACAGGGGGCTCTATTCACCCCTCCACTTT. Residues: CASSRRDRGLYSPLHF.